The clone carrying this TCR beta chain occurred a few times. Its antigen remains unidentified. These data are taken from a study of cytomegalovirus exposure and HLA in healthy donors. Trimming removed 4 bases at V and 0 bases at J, with 10 bases between. The CDR3 totals 15 residues. CDR1 LNHDA and CDR2 SQIVND come from the germline V gene (reference sequence). The study ran its PCR with 60 Vbeta and 13 Jbeta primers. Method: immunoSEQ multiplex PCR; TCRdb's copy keeps in-frame clones and lacks some. The sample lists 160,000 or so clones, 60% to 80% occurring once. Though nominally healthy at sampling, donors likely had unrecorded immune exposures. General study results and limits: When analyzed later, the rates of TCR association showed variation by HLA locus, with DRB1 the most and HLA-C the fewest. Under 20,000 TCR beta sequences were associated with HLA alleles at 0.05 false discovery rate in a later analysis.

V gene TRBV19 combines with J gene TRBJ1-5; D gene ambiguous. The receptor comes from a male donor in good health and CMV-seronegative. Sequenced material: PBMCs. The CDR3 protein is CASSTLINSNQPQHF. The DNA of the CDR3 is TGTGCCAGTAGTACCTTAATTAATAGCAATCAGCCCCAGCATTTT.